This T cell receptor beta chain was sequenced in a study of cytotoxic CD8 clonotypes in ibrutinib-treated CLL. Study results and limitations: Different sampling times were used for sustained-remission and progressing patients. Clonality was elevated at ibrutinib response and had returned toward baseline at progression.

Germline V gene sequence: CDR1 SNHLY, CDR2 FYNNEI. Losses at the gene ends were 6 bases for V and 0 bases for J; bases not matched to a gene: 9. CDR3 length: 16 amino acids. Sequencing sought depths of 1 in 200,000 to 1 in 1 million T cells. Using immunoSEQ multiplex PCR, the repertoire was profiled, and TCRdb retains in-frame clones only, with some absent. The sample has about 300,000 clones; 70% to 80% are singletons. In regard to this clone: Its specificity is unknown.

The receptor's source is a human donor with chronic lymphocytic leukemia. This sample comprised PBMCs, obtained at disease progression, from a patient treated with ibrutinib. V gene TRBV2 combines with J gene TRBJ2-3, with TRBD2 matching over 7 bases. The CDR3: CASRPPGLTSTDTQYF. In nucleotides, the CDR3 is TGTGCCAGCAGACCTCCGGGACTAACTAGCACAGATACGCAGTATTTT.